This TCR beta chain comes out of a study of shared clonotypes between healthy human individuals. Study information: Three plates each covered CD4 naive and memory; CD8 naive two, CD8 memory one. General study results and limits: Compared with clonotypes that all four donors shared, non-shared clonotypes had lower generation probabilities. Limitation of the genetic and exposure-history diversity represented came from the few donors. With four donors compared, around 5.4% of naive CD4 clonotypes were shared.

The table came from immunoSEQ multiplex PCR; TCRdb's copy has only in-frame clones and leaves some out. Here the sample spans approximately 2.3 million clones, approximately 95% being singletons. Points on this clone: Its target is not known.

The CDR3 has 14 residues. V dropped 3 bases and J dropped 13; count of bases not matched to a gene: 9. Germline assignment: CDR1 MNHEY and CDR2 SMNVEV (reference sequence). The gene calls are TRBV27 and TRBJ1-5; 10 nucleotides line up with TRBD1. The clonotype originates from a man between 18 and 29 years old in good health. Some clones in this sample may be carry-over from other donors' samples. Sequencing was done on a sample of naive CD4+ T cells from PBMCs. Subset described: CD45RA+ positively selected. The CDR3 DNA is TGTGCCAGCAGTTTGAGGGACAGGGGTTATAAGCAGCATTTT. Its translation: CASSLRDRGYKQHF.